The T cell receptor beta chain under discussion was sequenced for a study of regulatory T cells in long-lasting Graves disease. The time point denotes: newly diagnosed GD, antithyroid drugs for less than 3 months. From PBMCs, RNA was extracted and then used to make the TCR library. This clonotype has a count of ten or more. Arm-PCR with iRepertoire HTBI primers amplified the CDR3 regions for these TCR beta libraries. TCRdb ran MiXCR on the multiplex PCR reads and lists one entry per CDR3 protein. Here the sample spans 380,000 or so distinct CDR3 sequences, 15% to 20% being singletons. This same sample was also part of a study on T cells in Graves' hyperthyroidism and ophthalmopathy.

This clonotype originated in a woman between 18 and 29 years old with Graves disease. Sequenced material: peripheral blood mononuclear cells (PBMCs), taken at new diagnosis, from a patient treated with antithyroid drugs.

CDR3: CASSQVNMRGQQDTQYF. For the CDR3, the DNA is TGTGCCAGCAGCCAAGTTAATATGAGGGGGCAGCAAGATACGCAGTATTTT. The V and J genes are TRBV3-1 and TRBJ2-3; 7 nucleotides align to TRBD1. The V gene's germline CDR1 is LGHDT and CDR2 YNNKEL (reference sequence). CDR3 length: 17 amino acids. With V trimmed by 1 base and J by 5 bases, 12 bases remained unmatched.